The next 21 T cell receptor beta chains were all read from a single sample in a study of cytomegalovirus exposure and HLA in healthy donors. 60 Vbeta and 13 Jbeta primers were used in PCR. Method: immunoSEQ multiplex PCR; TCRdb's copy keeps in-frame clones and lacks some. The repertoire holds 100,000 to 150,000 clones, with roughly 82% as singletons. The sample was PBMCs. The receptors were sampled from a woman between 40 and 50 years old in good health and CMV-seropositive.

This chain connects TRBV5-4 to TRBJ1-3, with TRBD1 identical over 8 bases. The CDR3 extends over 15 amino acids. V gave up 4 bases and J gave up 0 bases; unmatched junction bases: 3. In germline, CDR1 is SGHNT, CDR2 YYREEE (reference sequence). CDR3 sequence: CASSPGTGSGNTIYF. CDR3 coding DNA: TGTGCCAGCAGCCCCGGGACAGGCTCTGGAAACACCATATATTTT.

This sequence joins TRBV4-1 and TRBJ2-3, with a weak D call TRBD1 (6 bases). The CDR3 consists of 15 residues. The V and J ends lost 0 bases and 6 bases respectively, with 13 bases between them. Germline-derived CDR1 and CDR2 are MGHRA and YSYEKL. The CDR3 DNA is TGCGCCAGCAGCCAAGATGGGGGCTCTTTTGATACGCAGTATTTT. Amino acid sequence: CASSQDGGSFDTQYF.

CDR3 bases: TGCGCCAGCAGTCGACCCCTAGGGCAGGGTAATGAGCAGTTCTTC. Residues: CASSRPLGQGNEQFF. The J gene is TRBJ2-1, the V gene TRBV10-2, with D possibly matching TRBD1 (5 bases). The CDR3 extends over 15 amino acids. Germline-derived CDR1 and CDR2 are WSHSY and SAAADI. Trimming stripped 5 bases from V and 7 bases from J, with 18 bases between.

The sample holds one count of this clone. The V call is TRBV28, the J call TRBJ1-2; TRBD1 might be the D (6 bases). V was pared by 6 bases and J by 4 bases, with 12 bases between. CDR3 length equals 13 residues. CDR1 is MDHEN and CDR2 is SYDVKM in the germline V gene. In nucleotides, the CDR3 is TGTGCCAGCAGGCCAACAGGGATCTATGGCTACACCTTC. Translated, it gives CASRPTGIYGYTF.

CDR3 residues: CASSLGAYGYTF. The CDR3 region has the DNA TGCGCCAGCAGCTTAGGGGCCTATGGCTACACCTTC. The V gene is TRBV5-1, the J gene TRBJ1-2; a possible D gene is TRBD1 (5 bases). The V end was cut by 2 bases, the J end by 4 bases, with 6 bases between. The CDR3 spans 12 residues. Germline CDR1 and CDR2: SGHRS and YFSETQ. The full variable domain, completed using reference TRBV5-1 and TRBJ1-2, is KAGVTQTPRYLIKTRGQQVTLSCSPISGHRSVSWYQQTPGQGLQFLFEYFSETQRNKGNFPGRFSGRQFSNSRSEMNVSTLELGDSALYLCASSLGAYGYTFGSGTRLTVV.

V usage is TRBV15 and J usage is TRBJ2-3; possibly TRBD1 for D (6 bases). Germline-derived CDR1 and CDR2 are LNHNV and YYDKDF (reference sequence). V was clipped by 2 bases and J by 3 bases, with 18 bases between them. The CDR3 sequence is 17 residues long. The CDR3 sequence is CATSRPKQGIGTDTQYF. The CDR3 DNA sequence: TGTGCCACCAGCAGACCAAAACAGGGAATAGGGACAGATACGCAGTATTTT.

This chain joins TRBV5-1 and TRBJ2-6; a possible D gene is TRBD2 (6 bases). With 4 bases removed from V and 0 bases from J, the gap between germline ends came to 14 bases. Germline CDR1 and CDR2: SGHRS and YFSETQ. The CDR3 totals 17 residues. CDR3 sequence: CASSPGASASGANVLTF. CDR3 DNA sequence: TGCGCCAGCAGCCCCGGGGCTAGCGCCTCTGGGGCCAACGTCCTGACTTTC.

The chain is built from TRBV27 and TRBJ1-1; D unresolved. V was clipped by 6 bases and J by 7 bases, with 18 bases between them. Germline CDR1 is MNHEY and CDR2 is SMNVEV (reference sequence). The CDR3 runs 14 residues. This CDR3 is CASSPQLGVHEAFF. CDR3 DNA: TGTGCCAGCAGCCCACAACTGGGAGTCCATGAAGCTTTCTTT.

This clone was seen many times. The CDR3 DNA follows: TGCGCCAGCAGTGATTCGACAGGGTCCCCCTACAATGAGCAGTTCTTC. This gives the protein CASSDSTGSPYNEQFF. The chain combines TRBV10-2 with TRBJ2-1; 7 nucleotides match TRBD1. CDR3 length: 16 amino acids. V lost 3 bases to trimming and J lost 2 bases; unmatched junction nucleotides: 7. CDR1 and CDR2 (germline): WSHSY, SAAADI.

The J gene is TRBJ2-1, the V gene TRBV19; 10 bases map to TRBD2. This CDR3 has 15 amino acids. J lost 4 bases, V lost 6 bases, and 6 bases had no gene match. Germline V lookup: CDR1 LNHDA, CDR2 SQIVND (reference sequence). CDR3 residues: CASRETGLAYNEQFF. The CDR3 region has the DNA TGTGCCAGTAGGGAGACGGGACTAGCGTACAATGAGCAGTTCTTC. The variable domain in full, completed from reference TRBV19 and TRBJ2-1, reads DGGITQSPKYLFRKEGQNVTLSCEQNLNHDAMYWYRQDPGQGLRLIYYSQIVNDFQKGDIAEGYSVSREKKESFPLTVTSAQKNPTAFYLCASRETGLAYNEQFFGPGTRLTVL.

With respect to this clone: A junction end diverges from the germline sequence, so it may reflect a read error. The chain joins TRBV9 to TRBJ2-7, with 7 nucleotides matching TRBD2. CDR1 is SGDLS and CDR2 is YYNGEE in the germline V gene. The CDR3 runs 15 residues. The CDR3 sequence is CASNVGPSGNYEQYF. In DNA, the CDR3 is TGTGCCAGCAACGTAGGGCCTAGCGGAAACTACGAGCAGTACTTC.

The chain is built from TRBV4-1 and TRBJ1-6; the D gene is possibly TRBD1 (5 bases). With 4 bases removed from V and 8 bases from J, the gap between germline ends came to 9 bases. This CDR3 spans 13 amino acids. The germline V gene has CDR1 MGHRA and CDR2 YSYEKL. The CDR3: CASSLGGDSPLHF. DNA for the CDR3: TGCGCCAGCAGCCTGGGGGGTGATTCACCCCTCCACTTT.

This clone has a single count. Relative to the germline gene, one junction end is altered; a read error may explain this. The gene calls are TRBV5-4 and TRBJ2-5, with D perhaps TRBD2 (6 bases). CDR3 length: 15 amino acids. Germline CDR1 and CDR2: SGHNT and YYREEE (reference sequence). The CDR3: CAGSIPPTSQETQYF. The CDR3 DNA sequence: TGTGCCGGCAGCATCCCGCCGACTAGCCAAGAGACCCAGTACTTC.

The chain carries TRBV4-2 and TRBJ2-5; D unresolved. Looked up from germline, CDR1 is LGHNA and CDR2 is YNFKEQ. Trimming left V 0 bases short and J 7 bases short, with 6 bases between. This CDR3 is 12 amino acids long. The CDR3 protein is CASSQDRVTQYF. CDR3 nucleotide sequence: TGTGCCAGCAGCCAAGATCGGGTGACCCAGTACTTC.

V gene TRBV6-1 combines with J gene TRBJ1-3; D is uncertain. There are 15 residues in the CDR3. Trimming removed 1 base from V and 0 bases from J, with 7 bases in between. From germline, CDR1 is MNHNS and CDR2 SASEGT. The CDR3 here is CASSEEANSGNTIYF. The CDR3 DNA sequence: TGTGCCAGCAGTGAAGAAGCAAACTCTGGAAACACCATATATTTT.

In its sample, this clone was seen a few times. The J gene is TRBJ2-5, the V gene TRBV29-1; TRBD2 matches 9 bases. V trimming: 2 bases; J trimming: 4 bases; junction bases outside the gene matches: 5. Germline V gene sequence: CDR1 SQVTM, CDR2 ANQGSEA. The CDR3 runs 14 residues. As DNA, the CDR3 is TGCAGCGTTGAATTTGGACTAGCGCCAGAGACCCAGTACTTC. Its protein product is CSVEFGLAPETQYF.

The V gene is TRBV30, the J gene TRBJ2-3; 15 positions agree with TRBD2. The CDR3 consists of 16 residues. J gave up 4 bases and V 2 bases, and 4 bases lay outside the gene matches. Germline V CDR1 and CDR2: GTSNPN, SVGIG (reference sequence). CDR3 loop: CAWSMGLAGGPDTQYF. CDR3 nucleotides: TGTGCCTGGAGTATGGGACTAGCGGGAGGTCCAGATACGCAGTATTTT.

The rearrangement uses TRBV4-1 and TRBJ1-1, with TRBD1 matching 8 bases. Germline values: CDR1 MGHRA, CDR2 YSYEKL. The CDR3 length is 14 residues. Trimming removed 3 bases from V and 5 bases from J; junction bases left unmatched: 5. DNA for the CDR3: TGCGCCAGCAGCCATCAACAGGGGGTAACTGAAGCTTTCTTT. Its translation is CASSHQQGVTEAFF.

This clone was recorded once. The chain uses TRBV6-4 and TRBJ2-1; a weak D match, TRBD1 (6 bases). This CDR3 has 13 residues. V was shortened by 6 bases and J by 8 bases, with 14 bases between the two germline ends. The germline CDR1 and CDR2 sequences are MRHNA and SNTAGT. Here the CDR3 DNA reads TGTGCCAGCAGCCCTAAACAGGGTGATGAGCAGTTCTTC. This sequence encodes CASSPKQGDEQFF.

This clone was seen only a few times. The chain joins TRBV14 to TRBJ2-5, with TRBD1 as a possible D gene (6 bases). The V end lost 6 bases, the J end lost 2 bases, and 16 bases lay between the germline ends. Germline values: CDR1 SGHDN, CDR2 FVKESK. The length of the CDR3 is 15 residues. The CDR3 loop is CASSSAFGTQETQYF. CDR3 bases: TGTGCCAGCAGTTCAGCTTTTGGGACACAAGAGACCCAGTACTTC.

The chain recombines TRBV11-1 with TRBJ2-7; D might be TRBD2 (6 bases). The CDR3 is 15 residues long. The V end was cut by 1 base, the J end by 5 bases, with 15 bases between. Germline CDR1 SGHAT, CDR2 FQDESV (reference sequence). The CDR3 protein is CASSLGVGSMNEQYF. CDR3 in DNA: TGTGCCAGCAGCTTAGGGGTCGGGAGTATGAACGAGCAGTACTTC.